These 21 T cell receptor beta chains were all obtained from the same sample, sequenced in a study of tumor and adjacent non-tumor tissue in lung cancer. The template was RNA from unsorted bulk tissue. More than 3 cm separated this lung sample from the edge of the tumor. The library came from three nested PCR rounds adapted from ARM-PCR protocols. MiXCR, run by TCRdb on the multiplex PCR reads, gives a single entry per CDR3 protein. Counted here are over 100,000 distinct CDR3 sequences, under 65% occurring once; the ten biggest clones make up 15% to 20%. The sequenced sample was distant non-tumor lung tissue. The receptors shown here come from a man between 60 and 75 years old with non-small cell lung cancer.

This clonotype was detected ten times or more. This chain joins TRBV29-1 and TRBJ2-7; D possibly matches TRBD1 or TRBD2 (5 bases each). This CDR3 is 13 amino acids long. The germline V gene encodes CDR1 SQVTM and CDR2 ANQGSEA. The V and J ends lost 4 bases and 5 bases respectively, with 15 bases between them. This CDR3 is CSVAPEGWDEQYF. The DNA for the CDR3 is TGCAGCGTTGCCCCAGAGGGGTGGGACGAGCAGTACTTC.

Turning to this clonotype: A read error may produce the germline difference seen at one junction end. The chain links TRBV11-3 to TRBJ2-1; 9 bases fit TRBD2. CDR1 and CDR2 (germline): SGHNT, YENEEA. The CDR3 sequence is 14 residues long. The DNA for the CDR3 is TGTGACAGCAGCTGGGAAGGACTAGCGACTGAGCAGTCCTTC. Its translation: CDSSWEGLATEQSF.

About this clonotype: A much bigger clone sits one base away, suggesting this may be a read error. The chain joins TRBV5-1 to TRBJ1-1; perhaps TRBD1 as D (6 bases). Between the trimmed V and J ends, which lost 1 base and 7 bases, there was a span of 14 bases. Germline-derived CDR1 and CDR2 are SGHRS and YFSETQ. This CDR3 has 14 amino acids. This CDR3 is CASSLRGGSIEAFF. CDR3 DNA sequence: TGCGCCAGCAGCTTGAGAGGGGGAAGTATTGAAGCTTTCTTT.

Notes on this clonotype: This may arise from a read error, as a much more abundant clone is one base away. The V and J genes are TRBV12-3 or TRBV12-4 and TRBJ2-3, with TRBD2 identical over 11 bases. J lost 0 bases, V lost 4 bases, and 3 bases had no gene match. This CDR3 is built from 16 residues. CDR3 sequence reads: CASSYRTSGSTDTQYF. DNA of the CDR3: TGTGCCAGCAGTTATCGGACTAGCGGGAGCACAGATACGCAGTATTTT.

As to this clonotype: A much larger clone lies a single base off, so this may be a read error. The gene calls are TRBV20-1 and TRBJ2-7; TRBD1 matches at 9 bases. The CDR3 loop spans 14 amino acids. After removal of 5 bases from V and 5 bases from J, the junction contained 10 bases not matched to a gene. Germline CDR1 and CDR2: DFQATT and SNEGSKA (reference sequence). The CDR3 nucleotides are TGCAGTGCTGGAAAGGGGACAGGGTATCACGAGCAGTACTTC. Encoded protein: CSAGKGTGYHEQYF.

This clonotype was recorded a few times. V gene TRBV20-1 combines with J gene TRBJ2-1; D ambiguous. Germline V lookup: CDR1 DFQATT, CDR2 SNEGSKA (reference sequence). V was pared by 3 bases and J by 8 bases, with 11 bases between. CDR3 length: 12 amino acids. The CDR3 DNA is TGCAGTGCTAGTAAAACTTCATATGAGCAGTTCTTC. Its translation is CSASKTSYEQFF.

This clonotype appeared many times. The rearrangement links TRBV6-6 to TRBJ1-5, with D unresolved. The germline V and J ends were trimmed by 6 bases and 3 bases, with 12 bases remaining between them. The CDR3 is made up of 14 amino acids. Looked up from germline, CDR1 is MNHNY and CDR2 is SVGAGI (reference sequence). In nucleotides, the CDR3 is TGTGCCAGCAGGGAAGTGACTCACAATCAGCCCCAGCATTTT. This translates into CASREVTHNQPQHF.

Worth noting for this clonotype: Mismatch with germline at one junction end may stem from a read error. The chain links TRBV12-3 or TRBV12-4 to TRBJ2-6; maybe TRBD2 (6 bases). The CDR3 covers 17 residues. CDR3 bases: TGTGCTAGCAGCCCTGGGACTTCTATCTCTGGGGCCAACGTCCTGACTTTC. It is translated as CASSPGTSISGANVLTF.

The chain uses TRBV5-4 and TRBJ2-5; D remains unclear. Matching the DNA end better, TRBJ2-1 makes the J call doubtful. CDR3 length: 14 amino acids. In germline, CDR1 is SGHNT, CDR2 YYREEE (reference sequence). DNA of the CDR3: TGTGCCAGCAGCCAACCGGTCGAAGGAGAGACCCAGTTCTTC. Translation gives CASSQPVEGETQFF.

Comment on this clonotype: A much larger clone is a single base away; this may be a read error. The gene calls are TRBV12-3 or TRBV12-4 and TRBJ2-7; D is uncertain. V lost 7 bases to trimming and J lost 7 bases, with 8 bases between them. This CDR3 is built from 10 residues. The CDR3 here is CASIGREQYF. CDR3 coding DNA: TGTGCCAGCATAGGGCGGGAGCAGTACTTC.

This sequence joins TRBV4-1 and TRBJ2-1, with 8 bases that match TRBD1. Germline CDR1 MGHRA, CDR2 YSYEKL. J gave up 0 bases and V 1 base, and 14 bases lay outside the gene matches. The CDR3 has 20 amino acids. CDR3 in amino acids: CASSQVASNRGKSSYNEQFF. In DNA, the CDR3 is TGCGCCAGCAGCCAAGTAGCGTCTAACAGGGGGAAGAGCTCCTACAATGAGCAGTTCTTC.

A few counts support this clonotype. The rearrangement links TRBV7-9 to TRBJ2-5, with 9 nucleotides matching TRBD2. This CDR3 has 17 amino acids. The trim removed 1 base at V and 0 bases at J, leaving 6 bases unmatched. The germline CDR1 and CDR2 sequences are SEHNR and FQNEAQ (reference sequence). The CDR3 coding sequence is TGTGCCAGCAGCTTAGGCCTAGCGGGACGTTACCAAGAGACCCAGTACTTC. It encodes CASSLGLAGRYQETQYF.

The table lists this clonotype with a few counts. A much larger clone lies a single base off, so this may be a read error. The V gene is TRBV6-2 or TRBV6-3, the J gene TRBJ1-2, with a possible D match to TRBD1 (5 bases). The V gene's germline CDR1 is MNHEY and CDR2 SVGEGT. There are 11 residues in the CDR3. Trimming pared 6 bases from V and 12 bases from J, leaving 14 bases between. The CDR3: CASSAGQGNTF. The DNA of the CDR3 is TGTGCCAGCAGCGCGGGCCAGGGTAACACCTTC.

A remark on this clonotype: The CDR3 end shows no conserved phenylalanine or tryptophan, and so a read error is likely. The genes are TRBV11-3 and TRBJ2-1, with TRBD2 as a possible D gene (5 bases). Germline loops: CDR1 SGHNT, CDR2 YENEEA. Trimming took 7 bases from V and 9 from J, leaving 19 bases between them. This CDR3 is 14 amino acids long. The CDR3 protein is CASNSSGSTREQFL. The CDR3 region has the DNA TGTGCCAGCAACTCGAGTGGGAGTACCCGTGAGCAGTTCCTC.

As concerns this clonotype: The CDR3 carries no conserved terminal phenylalanine or tryptophan, so it likely arises from a read error. The J gene is TRBJ1-2, the V gene TRBV29-1; D is unresolved. CDR1 and CDR2 from the germline V gene are SQVTM and ANQGSEA. This CDR3 region has 12 residues. The CDR3 region has the DNA TGCGGCGTTGAGGCAAGTAACTATGGCTACACCTCC. It translates to CGVEASNYGYTS.

In regard to this clonotype: The CDR3 end shows no conserved phenylalanine or tryptophan, and so a read error is likely. The J gene is TRBJ1-2, the V gene TRBV25-1; the match to TRBD1 covers 9 bases. Germline V gene sequence: CDR1 MGHDK, CDR2 SYGVNS. V lost 3 bases to trimming and J lost 0 bases; unmatched junction nucleotides: 5. The CDR3 totals 16 residues. Written as DNA, the CDR3 is TGTGCCAGCAGTGACCCACGGACAGGGGCTAACTATGGCTACACCTTA. Translated, it gives CASSDPRTGANYGYTL.

Notes on this clonotype: At one of its ends the junction is not consistent with the germline gene, which may arise from a read error. This chain links TRBV11-2 with TRBJ2-7, with 7 nucleotides matching TRBD2. This CDR3 comprises 17 residues. CDR1 and CDR2 from the germline V gene are SGHAT and FQNNGV. CDR3 in DNA: TGTGCCAGCAGCAGGGGACTAACGGGTGAGGCTTCCTACGAGCAGTATTTC. This encodes CASSRGLTGEASYEQYF.

Points on this clonotype: The CDR3 carries no conserved terminal phenylalanine or tryptophan, so it likely arises from a read error. The chain uses TRBV20-1 and TRBJ2-5, with TRBD2 identical over 13 bases. Germline V gene sequence: CDR1 DFQATT, CDR2 SNEGSKA (reference sequence). The CDR3 covers 15 residues. The CDR3 is CCASPGTSGIETQYL. CDR3 coding DNA: TGCTGTGCTTCCCCCGGGACTAGCGGGATTGAGACCCAGTACCTC.

The CDR3 DNA reads TGTGCCAGCAGCCGTTCCCCCGGGACGCCCACCAATGAGCAGTTCTTC. This sequence encodes CASSRSPGTPTNEQFF. The J gene is TRBJ2-1, the V gene TRBV7-3; D is possibly TRBD1 or TRBD2 (5 bases each). The germline V gene has CDR1 SGHTA and CDR2 FQGTGA. Between the trimmed V and J ends, which lost 5 bases and 6 bases, there was a span of 20 bases. CDR3 size: 16 residues.

V is TRBV28 and J is TRBJ2-4; possibly TRBD1 for D (6 bases). CDR1 and CDR2 (germline): MDHEN, SYDVKM. This CDR3 region has 13 residues. Trimming removed 3 bases from V and 6 bases from J, with 9 bases in between. The CDR3: CASSFGRGNIQYF. The CDR3 DNA reads TGTGCCAGCAGTTTTGGCAGGGGAAACATTCAGTACTTC.

The V and J genes are TRBV6-2 or TRBV6-3 and TRBJ1-1; D unclear. The germline CDR1 and CDR2 sequences are MNHEY and SVGEGT. The CDR3 length is 13 residues. Trimming pared 7 bases from V and 3 bases from J, leaving 12 bases between. CDR3: CASKYLADTEAFF. The CDR3, as DNA: TGTGCCAGCAAGTACCTGGCGGACACTGAAGCTTTCTTT.